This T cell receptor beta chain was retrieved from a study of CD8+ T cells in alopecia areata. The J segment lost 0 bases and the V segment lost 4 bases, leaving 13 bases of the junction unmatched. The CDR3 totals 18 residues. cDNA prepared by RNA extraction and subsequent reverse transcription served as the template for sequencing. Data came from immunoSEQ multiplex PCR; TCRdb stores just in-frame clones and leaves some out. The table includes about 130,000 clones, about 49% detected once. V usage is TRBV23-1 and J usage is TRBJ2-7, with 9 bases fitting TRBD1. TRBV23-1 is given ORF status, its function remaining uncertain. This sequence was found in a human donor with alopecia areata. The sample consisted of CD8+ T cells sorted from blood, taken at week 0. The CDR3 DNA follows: TGCGCCAGCAGTCGAGGGACATACGAGACAGGGGGCTCCTACGAGCAGTACTTC. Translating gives CASSRGTYETGGSYEQYF.